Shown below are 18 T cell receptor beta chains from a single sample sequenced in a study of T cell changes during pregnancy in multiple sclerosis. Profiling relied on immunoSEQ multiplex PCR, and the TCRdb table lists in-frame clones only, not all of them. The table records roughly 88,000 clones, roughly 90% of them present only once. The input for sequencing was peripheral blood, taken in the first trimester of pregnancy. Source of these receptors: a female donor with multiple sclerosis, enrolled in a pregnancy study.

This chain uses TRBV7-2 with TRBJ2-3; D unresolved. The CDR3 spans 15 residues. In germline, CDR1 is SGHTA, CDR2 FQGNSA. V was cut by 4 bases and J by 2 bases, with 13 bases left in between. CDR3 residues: CASSYSPAPTDTQYF. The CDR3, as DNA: TGTGCCAGCAGCTATAGCCCGGCCCCCACAGATACGCAGTATTTT.

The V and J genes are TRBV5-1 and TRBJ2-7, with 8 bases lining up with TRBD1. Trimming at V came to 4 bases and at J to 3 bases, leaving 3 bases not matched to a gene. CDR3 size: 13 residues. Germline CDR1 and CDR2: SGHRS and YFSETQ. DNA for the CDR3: TGCGCCAGCAGCCCGGGACAGGACTACGAGCAGTACTTC. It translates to CASSPGQDYEQYF. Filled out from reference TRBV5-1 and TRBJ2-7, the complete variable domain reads KAGVTQTPRYLIKTRGQQVTLSCSPISGHRSVSWYQQTPGQGLQFLFEYFSETQRNKGNFPGRFSGRQFSNSRSEMNVSTLELGDSALYLCASSPGQDYEQYFGPGTRLTVT.

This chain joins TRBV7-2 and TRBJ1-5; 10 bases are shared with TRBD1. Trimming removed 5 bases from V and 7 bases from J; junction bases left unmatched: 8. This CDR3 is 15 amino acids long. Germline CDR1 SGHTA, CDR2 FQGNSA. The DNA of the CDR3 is TGTGCCAGCAGCCCGGACAGGGGGACAATACAGCCCCAGCATTTT. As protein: CASSPDRGTIQPQHF.

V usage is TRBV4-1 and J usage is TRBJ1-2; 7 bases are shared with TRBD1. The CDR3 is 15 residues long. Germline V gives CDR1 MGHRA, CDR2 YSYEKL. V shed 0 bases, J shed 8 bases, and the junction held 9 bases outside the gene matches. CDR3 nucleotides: TGCGCCAGCAGCCAAGATCGAGGGGGCATGGCCGGCTACACCTTC. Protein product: CASSQDRGGMAGYTF.

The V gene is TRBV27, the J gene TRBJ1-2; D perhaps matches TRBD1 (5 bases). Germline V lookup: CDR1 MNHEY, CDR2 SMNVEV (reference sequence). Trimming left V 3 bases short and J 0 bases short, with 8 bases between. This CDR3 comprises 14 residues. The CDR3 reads CASSFDRANYGYTF. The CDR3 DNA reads TGTGCCAGCAGTTTCGACAGAGCTAACTATGGCTACACCTTC.

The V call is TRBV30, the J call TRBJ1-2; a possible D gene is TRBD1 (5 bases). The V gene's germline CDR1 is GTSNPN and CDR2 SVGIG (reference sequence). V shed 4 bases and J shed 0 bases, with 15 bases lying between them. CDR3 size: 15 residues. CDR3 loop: CAWMRREKANYGYTF. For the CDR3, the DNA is TGTGCCTGGATGCGCAGGGAAAAAGCTAACTATGGCTACACCTTC.

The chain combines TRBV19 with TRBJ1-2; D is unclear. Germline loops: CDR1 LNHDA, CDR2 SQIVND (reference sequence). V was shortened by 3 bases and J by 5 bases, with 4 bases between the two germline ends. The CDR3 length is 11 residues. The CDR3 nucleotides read TGTGCCAGTAGTATCGGGTATGGCTACACCTTC. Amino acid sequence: CASSIGYGYTF.

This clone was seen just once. In DNA, the CDR3 is TGTGCCAGCAGCCCCGGGACAGGGGAGTATCAGCCCCAGCATTTT. Amino acid sequence: CASSPGTGEYQPQHF. This chain connects TRBV7-6 to TRBJ1-5; TRBD1 matches 10 bases. This CDR3 has 15 amino acids. Germline V lookup: CDR1 SGHVS, CDR2 FNYEAQ. Trimming at V came to 5 bases and at J to 5 bases, leaving 6 bases not matched to a gene.

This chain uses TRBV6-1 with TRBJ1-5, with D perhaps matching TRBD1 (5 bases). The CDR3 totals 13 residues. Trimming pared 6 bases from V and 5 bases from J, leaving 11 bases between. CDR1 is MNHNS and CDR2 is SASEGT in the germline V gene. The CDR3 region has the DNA TGTGCCAGCAGGAAAGGGGATTATCAGCCCCAGCATTTT. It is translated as CASRKGDYQPQHF.

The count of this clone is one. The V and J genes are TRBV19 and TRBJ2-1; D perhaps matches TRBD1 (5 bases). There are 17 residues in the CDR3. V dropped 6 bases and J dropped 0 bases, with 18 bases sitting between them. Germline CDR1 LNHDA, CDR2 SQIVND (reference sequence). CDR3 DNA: TGTGCCAGTAGCATTCCCCTCGACAGTTCCTCCTACAATGAGCAGTTCTTC. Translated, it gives CASSIPLDSSSYNEQFF. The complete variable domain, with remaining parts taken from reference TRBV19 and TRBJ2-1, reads DGGITQSPKYLFRKEGQNVTLSCEQNLNHDAMYWYRQDPGQGLRLIYYSQIVNDFQKGDIAEGYSVSREKKESFPLTVTSAQKNPTAFYLCASSIPLDSSSYNEQFFGPGTRLTVL.

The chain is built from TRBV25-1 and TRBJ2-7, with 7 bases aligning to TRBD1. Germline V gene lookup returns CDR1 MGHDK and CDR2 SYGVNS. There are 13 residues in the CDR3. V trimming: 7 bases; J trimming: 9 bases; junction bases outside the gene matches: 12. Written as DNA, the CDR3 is TGTGCCAGCACTCCTCCGGACAGGTGGGCGCAGTACTTC. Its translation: CASTPPDRWAQYF.

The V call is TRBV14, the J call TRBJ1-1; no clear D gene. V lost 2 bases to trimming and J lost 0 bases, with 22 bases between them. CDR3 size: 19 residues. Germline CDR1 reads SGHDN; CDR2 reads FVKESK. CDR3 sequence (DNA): TGTGCCAGCAGCCAATATACCTTTACTACTCTGATTGTGAACACTGAAGCTTTCTTT. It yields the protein CASSQYTFTTLIVNTEAFF.

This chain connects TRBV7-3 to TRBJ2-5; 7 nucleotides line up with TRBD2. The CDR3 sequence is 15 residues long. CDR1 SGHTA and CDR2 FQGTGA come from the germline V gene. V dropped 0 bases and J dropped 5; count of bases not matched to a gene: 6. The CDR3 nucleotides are TGTGCCAGCAGCTTAACGGGACTGGGAGGGGAGACCCAGTACTTC. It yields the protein CASSLTGLGGETQYF.

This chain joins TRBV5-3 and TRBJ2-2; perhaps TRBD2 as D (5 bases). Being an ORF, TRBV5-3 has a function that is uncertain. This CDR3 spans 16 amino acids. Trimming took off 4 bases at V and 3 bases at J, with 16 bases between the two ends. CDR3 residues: CARSLATTVDTGELFF. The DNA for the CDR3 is TGTGCCAGAAGCCTAGCCACAACCGTAGACACCGGGGAGCTGTTTTTT.

CDR3 protein: CASSVGSTRLSGNTIYF. DNA of the CDR3: TGTGCCAGCAGCGTAGGGAGCACCCGACTCTCTGGAAACACCATATATTTT. V is TRBV9 and J is TRBJ1-3; D ambiguous. Germline values: CDR1 SGDLS, CDR2 YYNGEE. Trimming shortened V by 0 bases and J by 0 bases, and 13 bases separated the two germline ends. This CDR3 has 17 amino acids.

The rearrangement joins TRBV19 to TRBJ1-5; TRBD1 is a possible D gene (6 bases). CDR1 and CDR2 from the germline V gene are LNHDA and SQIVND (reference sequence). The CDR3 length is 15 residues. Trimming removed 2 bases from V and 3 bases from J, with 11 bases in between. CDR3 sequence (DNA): TGTGCCAGTAGTATAAGCGGGACAAACAATCAGCCCCAGCATTTT. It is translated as CASSISGTNNQPQHF.

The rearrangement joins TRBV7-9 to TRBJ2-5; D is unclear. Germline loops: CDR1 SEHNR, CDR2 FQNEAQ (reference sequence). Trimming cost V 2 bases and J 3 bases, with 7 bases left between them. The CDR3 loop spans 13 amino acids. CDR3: CASSLPSKETQYF. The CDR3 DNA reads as TGTGCCAGCAGCTTACCCAGTAAAGAGACCCAGTACTTC.

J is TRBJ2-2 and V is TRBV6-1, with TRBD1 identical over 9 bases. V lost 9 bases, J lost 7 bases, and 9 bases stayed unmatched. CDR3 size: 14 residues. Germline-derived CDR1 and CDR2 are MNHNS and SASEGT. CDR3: CASSWDRVDGELFF. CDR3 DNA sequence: TGTGCCAGTTCTTGGGACAGGGTAGACGGGGAGCTGTTTTTT.